These 9 T cell receptor beta chains were all obtained from the same sample, sequenced in a study of T-cell reconstitution after alpha-beta-depleted transplantation in children. This sample's TCRbeta library carried unique molecular identifier barcodes. TCRdb recomputed calls from the PCR reads with MiXCR, one row per CDR3 protein. The table shows about 230,000 distinct CDR3 sequences, with about 11% occurring only once. The sequences come from PBMCs, collected before TCRalphabeta/CD19-depleted stem cell transplant. The origin of the receptors is a child younger than two with acute myeloid leukemia, due to receive a stem cell transplant.

This clonotype was seen ten or more times. J is TRBJ2-7 and V is TRBV12-3 or TRBV12-4; D not certain. Deletions cut 7 bases from V and 1 base from J, with 11 bases between. This CDR3 spans 13 amino acids. The CDR3 DNA reads as TGTGCCAGCAATGGACCGAATTCCTACGAGCAGTACTTC. The encoded protein is CASNGPNSYEQYF.

This clonotype was detected many times. At one of its ends the junction is not consistent with the germline gene, which may arise from a read error. V is TRBV5-1 and J is TRBJ1-1; D gene unclear. CDR3 length equals 15 residues. Germline V gives CDR1 SGHRS, CDR2 YFSETQ. CDR3 DNA: TGCGCCACCAGCGTCTCTGCAACATTGAACACTGAAGCTTTCTTT. Translated, it gives CATSVSATLNTEAFF.

V usage is TRBV7-3 and J usage is TRBJ2-3; 11 bases match TRBD2. Germline-derived CDR1 and CDR2 are SGHTA and FQGTGA. J was trimmed by 5 bases and V by 1 base; bases with no gene match: 8. This CDR3 spans 17 amino acids. DNA of the CDR3: TGTGCCAGCAGCTTAAGCCCGGGACTAGCGGAAGAAGATACGCAGTATTTT. As protein: CASSLSPGLAEEDTQYF.

There are many counts of this clonotype. The J gene is TRBJ2-3, the V gene TRBV28, with no clear D. CDR1 is MDHEN and CDR2 is SYDVKM in the germline V gene. This CDR3 has 15 amino acids. Trimming took off 5 bases at V and 6 bases at J, with 18 bases between the two ends. The CDR3 spells CASSLERRARDTQYF. The CDR3 DNA follows: TGTGCCAGCAGTCTCGAAAGGAGAGCCCGGGATACGCAGTATTTT.

This clonotype was counted at least ten times. V gene TRBV5-1 combines with J gene TRBJ1-2; the D gene is possibly TRBD1 (6 bases). Germline V gene data show CDR1 as SGHRS and CDR2 as YFSETQ. Trimming took off 0 bases at V and 8 bases at J, with 11 bases between the two ends. The CDR3 extends over 13 amino acids. CDR3 amino acids: CASSLAGGHGYTF. CDR3 in DNA: TGCGCCAGCAGCTTGGCGGGGGGGCACGGCTACACCTTC. Looking up the rest from reference TRBV5-1 and TRBJ1-2 gives the full variable domain: KAGVTQTPRYLIKTRGQQVTLSCSPISGHRSVSWYQQTPGQGLQFLFEYFSETQRNKGNFPGRFSGRQFSNSRSEMNVSTLELGDSALYLCASSLAGGHGYTFGSGTRLTVV.

This clonotype was counted at least ten times. The rearrangement uses TRBV5-1 and TRBJ2-3, with 15 positions matching TRBD2. The CDR3 sequence is 18 residues long. J gave up 4 bases and V 4 bases, and 10 bases lay outside the gene matches. The germline V gene encodes CDR1 SGHRS and CDR2 YFSETQ. The CDR3 nucleotides are TGCGCCAGCAGCCCCGGGACTAGCGGGAGGACACTACCAGATACGCAGTATTTT. Amino acid sequence: CASSPGTSGRTLPDTQYF.

With respect to this clonotype: This may be a read error, as it is one base from a much larger clone. The rearrangement links TRBV6-1 to TRBJ1-2; 8 bases map to TRBD1. CDR3 length: 11 residues. Germline lookup yields CDR1 MNHNS and CDR2 SASEGT. CDR3 region: CATGQGYGYPF. The CDR3 DNA is TGTGCCACTGGACAGGGATATGGCTACCCCTTC.

This clonotype was found many times. This rearrangement joins TRBV4-2 to TRBJ1-4, with D possibly matching TRBD1 (5 bases). CDR1 is LGHNA and CDR2 is YNFKEQ in the germline V gene. The CDR3 is made up of 15 amino acids. V was cut by 1 base and J by 8 bases, with 14 bases left in between. The CDR3 region is CASSQGATQGEKLFF. The CDR3 nucleotides are TGTGCCAGCAGCCAAGGGGCCACCCAGGGCGAAAAACTGTTTTTT.

There are many counts of this clonotype. The chain combines TRBV12-3 or TRBV12-4 with TRBJ2-1, with 9 nucleotides matching TRBD1. The junction had 3 bases not matched to a gene; V was cut back by 6 bases and J by 0 bases. This CDR3 has 15 residues. The CDR3 DNA is TGTGCCAGCAGGGGGGACAGGGTCTCCTACAATGAGCAGTTCTTC. Protein: CASRGDRVSYNEQFF.